The 32 T cell receptor beta chains listed next were all sequenced from one sample in a study of cytomegalovirus exposure and HLA in healthy donors. The primer mix had 60 Vbeta and 13 Jbeta primers. Data came from immunoSEQ multiplex PCR; TCRdb stores just in-frame clones and leaves some out. The table lists roughly 290,000 clones, 80% of them singletons. Sequencing input: PBMCs. The receptors here all came from a girl aged 2 to 9 in good health and CMV-seronegative.

The chain links TRBV25-1 to TRBJ2-7; 8 positions match TRBD1. The CDR3 spans 13 residues. The trim removed 5 bases at V and 5 bases at J, leaving 5 bases unmatched. Germline V CDR1 and CDR2: MGHDK, SYGVNS. CDR3 DNA: TGTGCCAGCAGTCGCAGGGGGCCGAACGAGCAGTACTTC. Translation: CASSRRGPNEQYF.

This clone was seen only a few times. J is TRBJ2-7 and V is TRBV30; D is ambiguous. This CDR3 has 15 amino acids. Germline V CDR1 and CDR2: GTSNPN, SVGIG (reference sequence). The V and J ends lost 0 bases and 2 bases respectively, with 14 bases between them. CDR3 in amino acids: CAWSVHYLKTYEQYF. CDR3 coding DNA: TGTGCCTGGAGTGTACACTATCTAAAAACCTACGAGCAGTACTTC.

In regard to this clone: Other DNA sequences within the sample encode an identical CDR3. The genes are TRBV12-5 and TRBJ1-5; 8 nucleotides align to TRBD1. The CDR3 runs 15 residues. CDR1 and CDR2 (germline): LGHNT, FRNRAP. Losses at the gene ends were 2 bases for V and 3 bases for J; bases not matched to a gene: 3. CDR3 DNA sequence: TGTGCTAGTGGTTTGCGGACAGGGCCCAATCAGCCCCAGCATTTT. Translation gives CASGLRTGPNQPQHF.

The chain employs TRBV7-3 and TRBJ2-1; 8 nucleotides align to TRBD2. After removal of 5 bases from V and 3 bases from J, the junction contained 6 bases not matched to a gene. The CDR3 has 15 residues. Germline V CDR1 and CDR2: SGHTA, FQGTGA. The CDR3 bases are TGTGCCAGCAGCCCCAAGCTAGCGGGCTACAATGAGCAGTTCTTC. This sequence encodes CASSPKLAGYNEQFF.

The genes are TRBV2 and TRBJ1-2; TRBD1 matches 7 bases. The ends lost 7 bases at V and 13 bases at J; junction bases unmatched: 9. The CDR3 is 11 residues long. Germline V gene data show CDR1 as SNHLY and CDR2 as FYNNEI. The CDR3: CASTEVTGLTF. Written as DNA, the CDR3 is TGTGCCAGCACCGAGGTGACAGGGCTCACCTTC.

The chain employs TRBV19 and TRBJ1-1, with 10 bases matching TRBD1. Germline V CDR1 and CDR2: LNHDA, SQIVND (reference sequence). V gave up 6 bases and J gave up 4 bases; unmatched junction bases: 11. This CDR3 region has 16 residues. The CDR3 region is CASSLGNDRGPTEAFF. CDR3 in DNA: TGTGCCAGTAGCCTGGGGAATGACAGGGGGCCCACTGAAGCTTTCTTT.

The CDR3 sequence is CASSLHTGSLNGYTF. Here the CDR3 DNA reads TGTGCCAGCAGTTTACATACCGGGTCCCTCAATGGCTACACCTTC. V gene TRBV27 combines with J gene TRBJ1-2; no clear D. The CDR3 loop spans 15 amino acids. Per the germline V gene, CDR1 is MNHEY and CDR2 is SMNVEV (reference sequence). With 2 bases removed from V and 6 bases from J, the gap between germline ends came to 16 bases.

The chain links TRBV4-1 to TRBJ2-5; a weak D match, TRBD1 (6 bases). The J call is uncertain, as TRBJ2-7 better fits the DNA end. The CDR3 has 15 amino acids. Looked up from germline, CDR1 is MGHRA and CDR2 is YSYEKL. In nucleotides, the CDR3 is TGCGCCAGCAGCCAAGATTGGCAGGGGTTATACGAGCAGTACTTC. It codes for CASSQDWQGLYEQYF.

This clone has more than one count but fewer than ten. This sequence joins TRBV28 and TRBJ1-6, with a tentative D call TRBD1 (6 bases). The CDR3 length is 15 residues. The V end lost 6 bases, the J end lost 7 bases, and 16 bases lay between the germline ends. The V gene's germline CDR1 is MDHEN and CDR2 SYDVKM. CDR3 region: CASSQADRSNSPLHF. CDR3 sequence (DNA): TGTGCCAGCAGCCAGGCGGACAGATCAAATTCACCCCTCCACTTT.

The chain uses TRBV28 and TRBJ1-1; possible D gene TRBD1, 6 bases. Germline loops: CDR1 MDHEN, CDR2 SYDVKM. The CDR3 runs to 12 residues. V gave up 6 bases and J gave up 4 bases, with 9 bases separating them. The DNA of the CDR3 is TGTGCCAGCAGCCCAGGGGTCACTGAAGCTTTCTTT. Translating it yields CASSPGVTEAFF.

The chain is built from TRBV18 and TRBJ1-1, with TRBD1 as a possible D gene (6 bases). CDR1 KGHSH and CDR2 LQKENI come from the germline V gene. CDR3 length: 16 residues. Trimming left V 5 bases short and J 0 bases short, with 16 bases between. The CDR3 bases are TGTGCCAGCTCATGGACAGTAATGGATGTGAACACTGAAGCTTTCTTT. Its translation is CASSWTVMDVNTEAFF.

This chain uses TRBV28 with TRBJ2-2; 11 bases fit TRBD1. The CDR3 has 15 amino acids. V was pared by 9 bases and J by 0 bases, with 3 bases of the junction left unmatched. Looked up from germline, CDR1 is MDHEN and CDR2 is SYDVKM. CDR3 loop: CASGTGGTNTGELFF. The CDR3 coding sequence is TGTGCCAGTGGGACAGGGGGTACGAACACCGGGGAGCTGTTTTTT.

The chain links TRBV6-1 to TRBJ1-1, with D possibly matching TRBD1 (5 bases). V was pared by 1 base and J by 6 bases, with 21 bases between. Germline V gene lookup returns CDR1 MNHNS and CDR2 SASEGT. This CDR3 is built from 17 residues. CDR3 nucleotides: TGTGCCAGCAGTGAAGTCTTTGGGGGGGGGATGACGTCTGAAGCTTTCTTT. Amino acids: CASSEVFGGGMTSEAFF.

This CDR3 is CATRAKNSYGYTF. As DNA, the CDR3 is TGTGCCACCAGGGCAAAAAACAGCTATGGCTACACCTTC. The chain joins TRBV15 to TRBJ1-2; unclear D gene. There are 13 residues in the CDR3. Germline CDR1 is LNHNV and CDR2 is YYDKDF (reference sequence). V was pared by 6 bases and J by 4 bases, with 12 bases between.

CDR3 nucleotide sequence: TGTGCCAGCAGACAGGGACAGGGCCTATTCTACGAGCAGTACTTC. Residues: CASRQGQGLFYEQYF. The V and J genes are TRBV28 and TRBJ2-7, with 9 bases fitting TRBD1. Germline lookup yields CDR1 MDHEN and CDR2 SYDVKM. The CDR3 is 15 amino acids. Trimming at V came to 6 bases and at J to 3 bases, leaving 9 bases not matched to a gene.

The V call is TRBV15, the J call TRBJ1-3, with no clear D. V gave up 3 bases and J gave up 0 bases, with 21 bases separating them. The CDR3 contains 19 residues. Germline CDR1 LNHNV, CDR2 YYDKDF (reference sequence). CDR3: CATSRRPLRRTPSGNTIYF. As DNA, the CDR3 is TGTGCCACCAGCAGGAGACCGCTCCGGAGGACTCCCTCTGGAAACACCATATATTTT. The variable domain in full, with the rest retrieved from reference TRBV15 and TRBJ1-3, is DAMVIQNPRYQVTQFGKPVTLSCSQTLNHNVMYWYQQKSSQAPKLLFHYYDKDFNNEADTPDNFQSRRPNTSFCFLDIRSPGLGDTAMYLCATSRRPLRRTPSGNTIYFGEGSWLTVV.

The V and J genes are TRBV27 and TRBJ1-5; 9 bases map to TRBD1. The CDR3 covers 17 residues. The junction had 13 bases not matched to a gene; V was cut back by 6 bases and J by 4 bases. Germline CDR1 is MNHEY and CDR2 is SMNVEV (reference sequence). For the CDR3, the DNA is TGTGCCAGCAGACCATTGGGACAGGGCTCTTTTAATCAGCCCCAGCATTTT. Encoded protein: CASRPLGQGSFNQPQHF.

The gene calls are TRBV18 and TRBJ1-1, with TRBD1 as a possible D gene (5 bases). This CDR3 is 13 amino acids long. The V gene lost 3 bases and the J gene lost 3 bases, with 8 bases spanning the gap. Germline CDR1 and CDR2: KGHSH and LQKENI. The CDR3 here is CASSPQQDTEAFF. The CDR3 DNA follows: TGTGCCAGCTCACCCCAACAGGACACTGAAGCTTTCTTT.

This chain connects TRBV28 to TRBJ2-6; 11 bases map to TRBD1. V lost 6 bases to trimming and J lost 2 bases; unmatched junction nucleotides: 6. CDR1 and CDR2 from the germline V gene are MDHEN and SYDVKM. CDR3 length equals 17 residues. The DNA of the CDR3 is TGTGCCAGCAGCCGGACAGGGGGCAATCCTGGGGCCAACGTCCTGACTTTC. Its translation is CASSRTGGNPGANVLTF. The whole variable domain, remainder taken from reference TRBV28 and TRBJ2-6, is DVKVTQSSRYLVKRTGEKVFLECVQDMDHENMFWYRQDPGLGLRLIYFSYDVKMKEKGDIPEGYSVSREKKERFSLILESASTNQTSMYLCASSRTGGNPGANVLTFGAGSRLTVL.

As to this clone: Its ends do not fully match the called genes, so a read error is possible. This chain connects TRBV28 to TRBJ2-7; 9 positions agree with TRBD1. Per germline, CDR1 MDHEN and CDR2 SYDVKM. This CDR3 is built from 15 residues. CDR3 residues: CASSLGGTGYYGQYF. DNA of the CDR3: TGTGCCAGCAGTTTGGGAGGGACAGGGTACTACGGGCAGTACTTC.

This chain joins TRBV5-4 and TRBJ1-5; a weak D match, TRBD1 (5 bases). The CDR3 has 16 residues. Trimming removed 5 bases from V and 0 bases from J, with 15 bases in between. Germline CDR1 and CDR2: SGHNT and YYREEE (reference sequence). As DNA, the CDR3 is TGTGCCAGCAGATTCCTCCGGGGGTATAGCAATCAGCCCCAGCATTTT. Protein: CASRFLRGYSNQPQHF.

J is TRBJ1-2 and V is TRBV7-9; 9 bases map to TRBD1. The V gene end was trimmed by 2 bases and the J gene end by 9 bases; junction bases not matched to a gene: 10. CDR1 SEHNR and CDR2 FQNEAQ come from the germline V gene (reference sequence). There are 15 residues in the CDR3. The CDR3 is CASSLTSGQGCRYTF. The CDR3 DNA reads TGTGCCAGCAGCTTAACTTCGGGACAGGGTTGTCGCTACACCTTC.

The chain has TRBV9 and TRBJ2-5; D unclear. The J call may be wrong; the DNA end is better matched by TRBJ2-7. The CDR3 consists of 14 residues. Germline V gene data show CDR1 as SGDLS and CDR2 as YYNGEE. CDR3: CASSESPARCEQYF. The CDR3 nucleotides are TGTGCCAGCAGCGAGAGCCCCGCGCGGTGCGAGCAGTACTTC.

Only a few counts were recorded for this clone. The chain uses TRBV9 and TRBJ2-7; a weak D match, TRBD2 (5 bases). The CDR3 totals 16 residues. Per germline, CDR1 SGDLS and CDR2 YYNGEE. Trimming removed 0 bases at V and 3 bases at J, with 16 bases between. The CDR3 here is CASSVDPGGLYYEQYF. The CDR3 nucleotides are TGTGCCAGCAGCGTAGATCCCGGAGGACTTTACTACGAGCAGTACTTC.

The chain carries TRBV5-1 and TRBJ2-5; 13 nucleotides match TRBD2. V dropped 4 bases and J dropped 1; count of bases not matched to a gene: 10. This CDR3 has 18 amino acids. Per germline, CDR1 SGHRS and CDR2 YFSETQ. The CDR3 DNA sequence: TGCGCCAGCAGCCCCTATAGGACTAGCGGGGGAATCCAAGAGACCCAGTACTTC. Amino acid sequence: CASSPYRTSGGIQETQYF.

The V gene is TRBV2, the J gene TRBJ2-7, with 10 nucleotides matching TRBD1. The CDR3 is 14 residues long. Germline loops: CDR1 SNHLY, CDR2 FYNNEI. The trim removed 6 bases at V and 3 bases at J, leaving 5 bases unmatched. CDR3 in amino acids: CASSKGQGIYEQYF. In DNA, the CDR3 is TGTGCCAGCAGCAAGGGACAGGGGATCTACGAGCAGTACTTC.

The genes are TRBV5-1 and TRBJ2-5; the match to TRBD2 covers 9 bases. V was clipped by 2 bases and J by 4 bases; unmatched bases: 3. The CDR3 covers 14 residues. The germline gives CDR1 SGHRS, CDR2 YFSETQ. The CDR3 DNA reads as TGCGCCAGCAGCTTTCGGACTAGCGTAGAGACCCAGTACTTC. Its translation is CASSFRTSVETQYF.

This clone was seen a single time. V usage is TRBV7-9 and J usage is TRBJ2-1; D is perhaps TRBD2 (7 bases). V lost 6 bases, J lost 9 bases, and 12 bases lay in between. The CDR3 consists of 12 residues. In germline, CDR1 is SEHNR, CDR2 FQNEAQ (reference sequence). CDR3 in amino acids: CASRWGGGEQFF. Written as DNA, the CDR3 is TGTGCCAGCAGGTGGGGGGGCGGTGAGCAGTTCTTC.

CDR3 DNA: TGTGCCAGCAGCCAAGGAAAGCGGTTCTCCTACAATGAGCAGTTCTTC. Translated: CASSQGKRFSYNEQFF. This chain connects TRBV14 to TRBJ2-1; a possible D gene is TRBD2 (5 bases). The CDR3 loop spans 16 amino acids. The germline V gene has CDR1 SGHDN and CDR2 FVKESK. Trimming removed 1 base at V and 0 bases at J, with 10 bases between.

The V call is TRBV7-9, the J call TRBJ2-3; TRBD1 matches 8 bases. Trimming at V came to 10 bases and at J to 10 bases, leaving 7 bases not matched to a gene. The germline gives CDR1 SEHNR, CDR2 FQNEAQ (reference sequence). This CDR3 region has 11 residues. CDR3 loop: CAINDRGAQYF. The CDR3 DNA is TGTGCCATCAACGACAGGGGAGCGCAGTATTTT.

The V and J genes are TRBV7-6 and TRBJ2-3; 10 bases line up with TRBD2. CDR1 and CDR2 from the germline V gene are SGHVS and FNYEAQ. The V and J ends lost 5 bases and 5 bases, in that order; junction bases with no gene match: 13. The CDR3 is 17 amino acids. The CDR3 DNA is TGTGCCAGCAGCCGACGGGGGGTAATAGCGGGGGGAGATACGCAGTATTTT. This sequence encodes CASSRRGVIAGGDTQYF.

This clone was detected a few times. The gene calls are TRBV10-2 and TRBJ2-3; weak D call: TRBD2 (5 bases). V was trimmed by 4 bases and J by 7 bases, leaving 15 bases between them. Germline V CDR1 and CDR2: WSHSY, SAAADI. CDR3 length: 14 residues. DNA for the CDR3: TGCGCCAGCAGTGGAGGGCCCACACCAAATACGCAGTATTTT. Residues: CASSGGPTPNTQYF.